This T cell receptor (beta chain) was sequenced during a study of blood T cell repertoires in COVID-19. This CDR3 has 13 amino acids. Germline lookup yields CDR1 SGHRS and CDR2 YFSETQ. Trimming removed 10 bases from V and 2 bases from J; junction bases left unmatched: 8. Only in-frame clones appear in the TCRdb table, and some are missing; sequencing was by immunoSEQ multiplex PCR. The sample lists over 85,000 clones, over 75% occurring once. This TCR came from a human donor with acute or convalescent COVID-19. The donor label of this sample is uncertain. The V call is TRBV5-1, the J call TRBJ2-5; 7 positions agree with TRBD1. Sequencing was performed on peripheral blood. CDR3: CAGRQGLQETQYF. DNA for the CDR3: TGCGCCGGGAGACAGGGCCTTCAAGAGACCCAGTACTTC.